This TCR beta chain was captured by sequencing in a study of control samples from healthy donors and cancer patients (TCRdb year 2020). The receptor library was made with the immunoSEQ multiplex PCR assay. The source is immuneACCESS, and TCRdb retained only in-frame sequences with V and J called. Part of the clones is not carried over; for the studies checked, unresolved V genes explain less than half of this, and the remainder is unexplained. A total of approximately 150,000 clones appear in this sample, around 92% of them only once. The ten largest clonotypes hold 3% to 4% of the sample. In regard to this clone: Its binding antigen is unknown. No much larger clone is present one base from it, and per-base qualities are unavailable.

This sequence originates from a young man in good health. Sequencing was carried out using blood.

The nucleotide sequence reads as follows: TGTGCCAGCAGTGACTCGGCAGTAAGAAATGAGCAGTTCTTC. Translation gives CASSDSAVRNEQFF. The rearrangement joined TRBV6-4 to TRBJ2-1; there is no confident call for the D gene. The V and J ends are trimmed by 0 bases and 7 bases, leaving 10 bases between them. According to the germline V gene, CDR1 reads MRHNA and CDR2 reads SNTAGT. There are 14 amino acids in the CDR3, from cysteine to phenylalanine inclusive. Only the CDR3 portion is preserved as DNA: 42 bases, with reading frame beginning at the first base.